The 29 T cell receptor beta chains in this list originate from one sample, sequenced in a study of shared clonotypes between healthy human individuals. Clones were read by immunoSEQ multiplex PCR, and TCRdb kept only the in-frame ones, dropping some. This table has some 2.1 million clones, roughly 95% appearing once. Naive CD8 isolation took CD45RO-negative cells positively selected for CCR7 and excluded terminally differentiated effector memory CD45RA+ cells. The specimen was naive CD8+ T cells sorted from blood. The receptors originated from a man aged 18 to 30 in good health.

This clone has only a few counts. The V gene is TRBV18, the J gene TRBJ2-1; D remains ambiguous. The CDR3 contains 13 residues. Germline values: CDR1 KGHSH, CDR2 LQKENI. The germline V and J ends were trimmed by 0 bases and 5 bases, with 5 bases remaining between them. For the CDR3, the DNA is TGTGCCAGCTCACCACCGTCCAACAATGAGCAGTTCTTC. This encodes CASSPPSNNEQFF.

The chain uses TRBV11-2 and TRBJ2-7, with D possibly TRBD2 on 5 matching bases. Germline CDR1 SGHAT, CDR2 FQNNGV. Trimming took 5 bases from V and 2 from J, leaving 10 bases between them. CDR3 length equals 13 residues. CDR3 nucleotides: TGTGCCAGCAGCCCCGGGATGACCTACGAGCAGTACTTC. Translation: CASSPGMTYEQYF.

The chain joins TRBV9 to TRBJ2-3, with 10 bases identical to TRBD2. CDR3 length equals 16 residues. The trim removed 4 bases at V and 4 bases at J, leaving 9 bases unmatched. In germline, CDR1 is SGDLS, CDR2 YYNGEE. This CDR3 is CASSPQAGGHADTQYF. The CDR3 region has the DNA TGTGCCAGCAGCCCCCAAGCGGGGGGGCACGCAGATACGCAGTATTTT.

The CDR3 nucleotides are TGTGCCAGCGGTGGGCGGAACTATGGCTACACCTTC. Translated: CASGGRNYGYTF. The chain combines TRBV6-5 with TRBJ1-2; D is unclear. The CDR3 totals 12 residues. V lost 8 bases, J lost 2 bases, and 9 bases lay in between. The V gene's germline CDR1 is MNHEY and CDR2 SVGAGI.

CDR3 region: CAVRGGSYNEQFF. CDR3 nucleotide sequence: TGTGCCGTACGGGGCGGCTCCTACAATGAGCAGTTCTTC. The chain is built from TRBV30 and TRBJ2-1; D could derive from TRBD1 or TRBD2 (5 bases each). This CDR3 region has 13 residues. The germline V gene encodes CDR1 GTSNPN and CDR2 SVGIG (reference sequence). The V and J ends lost 8 bases and 0 bases respectively, with 11 bases between them.

This clone was found once. The chain couples TRBV5-6 to TRBJ2-7; possible D gene TRBD2, 6 bases. This CDR3 is built from 15 residues. Trimming took off 4 bases at V and 0 bases at J, with 14 bases between the two ends. The germline CDR1 and CDR2 sequences are SGHDT and YYEEEE. The CDR3 DNA sequence: TGTGCCAGCAGCCCCGGGGACTTTAGCTCCTACGAGCAGTACTTC. Protein: CASSPGDFSSYEQYF.

In DNA, the CDR3 is TGTGCCAGCAGCCAAGAACTACCCCAAGAGACCCAGTACTTC. It translates to CASSQELPQETQYF. This sequence joins TRBV16 and TRBJ2-5; no reliable D call. Per the germline V gene, CDR1 is KGHSY and CDR2 is FQNENV. Deletions cut 2 bases from V and 1 base from J, with 8 bases between. The CDR3 spans 14 residues.

CDR3 in DNA: TGTGCCAGCAGTTATACGGTCTTGAGTGAAGCTTTCTTT. Residues: CASSYTVLSEAFF. The V and J genes are TRBV6-5 and TRBJ1-1; D is ambiguous. Trimming removed 3 bases at V and 7 bases at J, with 12 bases between. The germline CDR1 and CDR2 sequences are MNHEY and SVGAGI. There are 13 residues in the CDR3.

The chain recombines TRBV6-1 with TRBJ1-5, with TRBD1 as a possible D gene (5 bases). Looked up from germline, CDR1 is MNHNS and CDR2 is SASEGT. The ends were cut back, 1 base at V and 1 base at J, with 8 bases in the middle. The CDR3 is made up of 15 amino acids. The CDR3 DNA follows: TGTGCCAGCAGTGAAGATTGGGGGAGCAATCAGCCCCAGCATTTT. As protein: CASSEDWGSNQPQHF.

This chain connects TRBV21-1 to TRBJ2-3; the table gives TRBD2 as D, unverified against the DNA. TRBV21-1 is assigned pseudogene status. This CDR3 is 15 amino acids long. For the CDR3, the DNA is TGTGCCAGCAGCAACACGGGAGGAGAATCAGATACGCAGTATTTT. Amino acids: CASSNTGGESDTQYF.

The V call is TRBV4-1, the J call TRBJ2-7, with unresolved D. CDR3 length: 13 amino acids. V was cut by 5 bases and J by 2 bases, with 10 bases left in between. The V gene's germline CDR1 is MGHRA and CDR2 YSYEKL. The DNA of the CDR3 is TGCGCCAGCAGCTCTGCAGTAGCCTACGAGCAGTACTTC. It yields the protein CASSSAVAYEQYF.

This chain joins TRBV4-3 and TRBJ1-3; D not certain. The CDR3 covers 14 residues. CDR1 is LGHNA, CDR2 YSLEER, per germline. Trimming removed 0 bases at V and 7 bases at J, with 10 bases between. Here the CDR3 reads CASSQDSPDNTIYF. The CDR3, as DNA: TGCGCCAGCAGCCAAGATTCGCCAGACAACACCATATATTTT.

The chain has TRBV6-4 and TRBJ2-1; D remains ambiguous. V lost 6 bases and J lost 5, with 11 bases in between. This CDR3 is built from 13 residues. The germline CDR1 and CDR2 sequences are MRHNA and SNTAGT. Written as DNA, the CDR3 is TGTGCCAGCAGCCGCAGGTCCGACAATGAGCAGTTCTTC. As protein: CASSRRSDNEQFF.

The chain has TRBV6-1 and TRBJ2-3; D might be TRBD1 (5 bases). This CDR3 is 15 amino acids long. V was trimmed by 7 bases and J by 0 bases, leaving 14 bases between them. The germline V gene has CDR1 MNHNS and CDR2 SASEGT. CDR3 bases: TGTGCCAGCACCCCAGGGATATGGAGCACAGATACGCAGTATTTT. Amino acid sequence: CASTPGIWSTDTQYF.

V and J are TRBV7-9 and TRBJ2-1; no reliable D call. This CDR3 is 14 amino acids long. V was cut by 4 bases and J by 0 bases, with 7 bases left in between. Per germline, CDR1 SEHNR and CDR2 FQNEAQ (reference sequence). The CDR3 here is CASSYADSYNEQFF. CDR3 nucleotide sequence: TGTGCCAGCAGCTACGCGGACTCCTACAATGAGCAGTTCTTC.

About this clone itself: The same CDR3 arises from other DNA sequences in this sample as well. The CDR3 loop is CASSVQGSTDTQYF. CDR3 coding DNA: TGTGCCAGCAGCGTACAGGGGAGCACAGATACGCAGTATTTT. V is TRBV9 and J is TRBJ2-3; tentative D call: TRBD1 (6 bases). The CDR3 sequence is 14 residues long. V gave up 1 base and J gave up 0 bases, with 6 bases separating them. CDR1 is SGDLS, CDR2 YYNGEE, per germline.

The gene calls are TRBV27 and TRBJ1-6, with a possible D match to TRBD1 (6 bases). CDR3 length: 14 residues. V was pared by 7 bases and J by 6 bases, with 13 bases between. Germline V gene sequence: CDR1 MNHEY, CDR2 SMNVEV (reference sequence). CDR3 amino acids: CASTLDRSNSPLHF. The CDR3 nucleotides are TGTGCCAGCACCTTGGACAGAAGTAATTCACCCCTCCACTTT.

This rearrangement joins TRBV5-4 to TRBJ2-7; 11 bases map to TRBD2. Germline CDR1 and CDR2: SGHNT and YYREEE (reference sequence). V shed 2 bases and J 5 bases; nucleotides not matched to a gene: 6. CDR3 length: 15 residues. CDR3 sequence: CASSLTSGSFDEQYF. The CDR3 nucleotides are TGTGCCAGCAGCTTAACTAGCGGGAGTTTCGACGAGCAGTACTTC.

The V call is TRBV25-1, the J call TRBJ1-1; D unresolved. Germline V gene sequence: CDR1 MGHDK, CDR2 SYGVNS. The CDR3 covers 13 residues. The V end was cut by 3 bases, the J end by 0 bases, with 5 bases between. The CDR3 DNA follows: TGTGCCAGCAGTGAGTTCGTGAACACTGAAGCTTTCTTT. Translation: CASSEFVNTEAFF.

With respect to this clone: The same CDR3 is also encoded by other DNA sequences in this sample. The V gene is TRBV4-1, the J gene TRBJ1-3; TRBD1 matches at 8 bases. Germline CDR1 and CDR2: MGHRA and YSYEKL. J was trimmed by 0 bases and V by 1 base; bases with no gene match: 2. This CDR3 region has 16 residues. For the CDR3, the DNA is TGCGCCAGCAGCCAAGGGACAGGGCTCTCTGGAAACACCATATATTTT. Translation gives CASSQGTGLSGNTIYF.

The rearrangement links TRBV12-5 to TRBJ2-3; D is undetermined. There are 15 residues in the CDR3. Trimming pared 6 bases from V and 1 base from J, leaving 14 bases between. Germline values: CDR1 LGHNT, CDR2 FRNRAP. The CDR3 coding sequence is TGTGCTAGTGGCTATTTTATAGGAGGCACAGATACGCAGTATTTT. Translating it yields CASGYFIGGTDTQYF.

About this clone: Other DNA sequences in the sample encode the same CDR3. The chain links TRBV20-1 to TRBJ2-1; D not certain. The V end lost 0 bases, the J end lost 9 bases, and 6 bases lay between the germline ends. This CDR3 is built from 11 residues. Germline CDR1 reads DFQATT; CDR2 reads SNEGSKA (reference sequence). The CDR3 sequence: CSARDVGEQFF. The CDR3 bases are TGCAGTGCTAGAGACGTGGGTGAGCAGTTCTTC.

As for this clone: The sample has other DNA sequences that encode this CDR3 too. The chain combines TRBV7-9 with TRBJ2-2; D is ambiguous. V was clipped by 3 bases and J by 2 bases, with 7 bases between them. CDR3 length: 14 residues. The germline V gene has CDR1 SEHNR and CDR2 FQNEAQ (reference sequence). The chain's CDR3 is CASSLGSNTGELFF. The CDR3 DNA sequence: TGTGCCAGCAGCTTGGGGTCTAACACCGGGGAGCTGTTTTTT.

The rearrangement uses TRBV9 and TRBJ1-2; 8 bases line up with TRBD1. Germline CDR1 is SGDLS and CDR2 is YYNGEE. The CDR3 is made up of 13 amino acids. V shed 4 bases, J shed 8 bases, and the junction held 7 bases outside the gene matches. The CDR3 is CASSTQGAEGYTF. DNA of the CDR3: TGTGCCAGCAGCACCCAGGGGGCTGAAGGCTACACCTTC.

The chain has TRBV18 and TRBJ2-5; possibly TRBD1 for D (5 bases). CDR1 is KGHSH, CDR2 LQKENI, per germline. The CDR3 totals 14 residues. V dropped 6 bases and J dropped 6 bases, with 17 bases sitting between them. The CDR3 here is CASSPLGQGQTQYF. CDR3 sequence (DNA): TGTGCCAGCTCGCCCCTCGGGCAGGGTCAGACCCAGTACTTC. The full variable domain, with the rest looked up from reference TRBV18 and TRBJ2-5, is NAGVMQNPRHLVRRRGQEARLRCSPMKGHSHVYWYRQLPEEGLKFMVYLQKENIIDESGMPKERFSAEFPKEGPSILRIQQVVRGDSAAYFCASSPLGQGQTQYFGPGTRLLVL.

The chain couples TRBV27 to TRBJ1-4; the match to TRBD1 covers 8 bases. The germline gives CDR1 MNHEY, CDR2 SMNVEV (reference sequence). V was pared by 5 bases and J by 6 bases, with 5 bases of the junction left unmatched. The CDR3 runs to 14 residues. In nucleotides, the CDR3 is TGTGCCAGCAGTCCCAGGGGGCGCTATGAAAAACTGTTTTTT. Residues: CASSPRGRYEKLFF.

V is TRBV28 and J is TRBJ1-4, with TRBD1 identical over 10 bases. The J segment lost 4 bases and the V segment lost 5 bases, leaving 7 bases of the junction unmatched. From germline, CDR1 is MDHEN and CDR2 SYDVKM. CDR3 length: 16 residues. CDR3 in amino acids: CASSPLGQGSNEKLFF. The CDR3 nucleotides read TGTGCCAGCAGTCCCTTGGGACAGGGGAGTAATGAAAAACTGTTTTTT.

CDR3 coding DNA: TGTGCCAGCAGGCGGGATCCAAACACCGGGGAGCTGTTTTTT. Its translation is CASRRDPNTGELFF. The V gene is TRBV27, the J gene TRBJ2-2; weak D call: TRBD2 (6 bases). Germline values: CDR1 MNHEY, CDR2 SMNVEV (reference sequence). Trimming pared 6 bases from V and 2 bases from J, leaving 10 bases between. This CDR3 has 14 amino acids.

This sequence joins TRBV30 and TRBJ2-7; either TRBD1 or TRBD2 may fit D (5 bases each). The germline V and J ends were trimmed by 1 base and 5 bases, with 9 bases remaining between them. CDR3 length: 12 amino acids. The germline V gene encodes CDR1 GTSNPN and CDR2 SVGIG (reference sequence). CDR3 residues: CAWSGGDHEQYF. The DNA for the CDR3 is TGTGCCTGGAGTGGTGGGGACCACGAGCAGTACTTC.